The entry below gives a single T cell receptor beta chain sequence along with its context. The entry originates in a study of blood T cell repertoires in COVID-19. The CDR3 sequence is 14 residues long. Germline values: CDR1 LGHDT, CDR2 YNNKEL (reference sequence). V shed 7 bases, J shed 6 bases, and the junction held 11 bases outside the gene matches. Sequenced by immunoSEQ multiplex PCR; TCRdb stores in-frame clones only, minus some. The table includes around 290,000 clones, roughly 89% detected once. The clonotype was recovered from a man in his forties with acute or convalescent COVID-19. This rearrangement joins TRBV3-1 (or the pseudogene TRBV3-2) to TRBJ2-7; 8 nucleotides agree with TRBD1. Sequenced material: peripheral blood. Written as DNA, the CDR3 is TGTGCCAGCACCCCATGGGCAGGGGGCGCCGAGCAGTACTTC. Translating it yields CASTPWAGGAEQYF.